The text below deals with one TCR beta chain. The sample is drawn from a study of technical replicates of blood from several donors. Clones were sequenced by immunoSEQ multiplex PCR, and TCRdb holds only the in-frame ones, with some missing. Found here are tens of thousands of clones, around 90% of them singletons; the top ten hold about 0.4%. This clonotype originated in a human donor in good health. The sequencing sample was made of T cells isolated from PBMCs.

The DNA for the CDR3 is TGTGCCAGCAGCCAAGATGACGAGGCGGATACGCAGTATTTT. It encodes CASSQDDEADTQYF. This rearrangement joins TRBV4-2 to TRBJ2-3; the D is unclear. The CDR3 contains 14 residues. The V end lost 0 bases, the J end lost 6 bases, and 10 bases lay between the germline ends. CDR1 is LGHNA, CDR2 YNFKEQ, per germline.